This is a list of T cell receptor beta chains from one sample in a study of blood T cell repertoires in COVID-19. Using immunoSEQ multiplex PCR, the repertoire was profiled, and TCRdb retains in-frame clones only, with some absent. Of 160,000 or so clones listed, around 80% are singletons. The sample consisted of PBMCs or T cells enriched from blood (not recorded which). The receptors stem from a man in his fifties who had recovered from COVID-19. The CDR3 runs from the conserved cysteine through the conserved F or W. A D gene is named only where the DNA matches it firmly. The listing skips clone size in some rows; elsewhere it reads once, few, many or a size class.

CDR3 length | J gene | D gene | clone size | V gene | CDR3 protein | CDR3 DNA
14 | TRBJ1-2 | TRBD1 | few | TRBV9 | CASSPRQGSIGYTF | TGTGCCAGCAGCCCACGACAGGGATCGATTGGCTACACCTTC
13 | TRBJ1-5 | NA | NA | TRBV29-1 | CSVGEGLLRPQHF | TGCAGCGTCGGTGAGGGACTTCTACGGCCCCAGCATTTT
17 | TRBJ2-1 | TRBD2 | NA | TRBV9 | CASSVGGGAEIYNEQFF | TGTGCCAGCAGCGTAGGCGGGGGGGCTGAGATCTACAATGAGCAGTTCTTC
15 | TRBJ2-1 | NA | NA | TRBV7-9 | CASSLGDSSYNEQFF | TGTGCCAGCAGCTTGGGCGATAGCTCCTACAATGAGCAGTTCTTC
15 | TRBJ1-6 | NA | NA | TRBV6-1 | CASSEGLILNSPLHF | TGTGCCAGCAGTGAGGGGCTGATACTAAATTCACCCCTCCACTTT
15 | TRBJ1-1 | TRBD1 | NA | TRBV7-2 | CASSPPEGDREPAFF | TGTGCCAGCAGCCCCCCGGAGGGAGACAGGGAACCAGCTTTCTTT
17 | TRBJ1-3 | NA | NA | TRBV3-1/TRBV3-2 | CASSQLSGASSGNTIYF | TGTGCCAGCAGCCAATTGTCAGGGGCTTCCTCTGGAAACACCATATATTTT
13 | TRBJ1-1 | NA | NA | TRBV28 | CASSPRGLVEAFF | TGTGCCAGCAGTCCAAGGGGGTTGGTTGAAGCTTTCTTT
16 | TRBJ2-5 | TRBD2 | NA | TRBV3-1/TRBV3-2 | CASRPRGSGGLETQYF | TGTGCCAGCAGGCCCCGAGGTAGCGGGGGATTAGAGACCCAGTACTTC
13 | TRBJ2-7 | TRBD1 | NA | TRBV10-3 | CAIGGQGPYEQYF | TGTGCCATCGGCGGACAGGGCCCCTACGAGCAGTACTTC
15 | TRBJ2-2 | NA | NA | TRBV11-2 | CASSSAQGDTGELFF | TGTGCCAGCAGCTCCGCACAGGGAGACACCGGGGAGCTGTTTTTT
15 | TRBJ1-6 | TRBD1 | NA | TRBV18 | CASSLNRGLNSPLHF | TGTGCCAGCTCACTTAACAGGGGGCTTAATTCACCCCTCCACTTT
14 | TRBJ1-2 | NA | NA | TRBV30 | CAWRWGGILEGYTF | TGTGCCTGGCGGTGGGGGGGGATTTTAGAAGGCTACACCTTC
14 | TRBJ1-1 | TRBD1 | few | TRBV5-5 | CASSFGTANTEAFF | TGTGCCAGCAGCTTCGGGACAGCGAACACTGAAGCTTTCTTT
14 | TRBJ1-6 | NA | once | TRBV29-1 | CKAHRELYNSPLHF | TGCAAAGCCCACAGGGAGCTCTATAATTCACCCCTCCACTTT
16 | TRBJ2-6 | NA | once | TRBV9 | CASSVGRGAGANVLTF | TGTGCCAGCAGCGTAGGCAGGGGGGCCGGGGCCAACGTCCTGACTTTC
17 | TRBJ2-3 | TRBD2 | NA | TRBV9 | CASSAGLLAGSFDTQYF | TGTGCCAGCAGCGCCGGGCTCCTAGCGGGGTCGTTTGATACGCAGTATTTT
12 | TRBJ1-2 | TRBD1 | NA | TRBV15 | CATSSYGDRGTF | TGTGCCACCAGCAGTTATGGTGACAGGGGCACCTTC
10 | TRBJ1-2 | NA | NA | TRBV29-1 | CSAGNYGYTF | TGCAGCGCCGGGAACTATGGCTACACCTTC